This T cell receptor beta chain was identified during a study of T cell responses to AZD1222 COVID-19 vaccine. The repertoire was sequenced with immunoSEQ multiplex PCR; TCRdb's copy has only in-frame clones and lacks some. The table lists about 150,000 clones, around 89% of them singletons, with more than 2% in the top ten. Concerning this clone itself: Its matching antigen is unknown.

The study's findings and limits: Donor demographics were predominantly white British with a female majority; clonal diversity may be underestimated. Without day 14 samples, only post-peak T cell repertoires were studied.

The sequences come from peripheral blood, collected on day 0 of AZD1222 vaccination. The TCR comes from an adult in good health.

The CDR3 nucleotides read TGTGCCAGCAGTTTACCCCTCGGAGGAGAAAAACTGTTTTTT. Translating gives CASSLPLGGEKLFF. The V and J genes are TRBV28 and TRBJ1-4; D unresolved. The CDR3 spans 14 residues. Trimming took 2 bases from V and 8 from J, leaving 12 bases between them. Germline CDR1 MDHEN, CDR2 SYDVKM.